Below, 27 T cell receptor beta chains from the same sample are listed, as sequenced in a study of T cell repertoires in cytomegalovirus infection. Each CDR3 protein gets one entry after TCRdb re-called the reads with MiXCR. The sample lists hundreds of thousands of distinct CDR3 sequences; approximately 32% were seen once. These receptors' antigens are unknown. This material consisted of cultured CD8+ T cells from PBMCs, taken from culture after CMV antigen stimulation. The source is a human donor in good health (CMV status not recorded). Some clones in this sample may be carry-over from other donors' samples.

The table lists this clonotype with a few counts. The chain's CDR3 is CASSNRQPTNEKLFF. CDR3 sequence (DNA): TGTGCCAGCAGCAATCGACAGCCAACTAATGAAAAACTGTTTTTT. The rearrangement joins TRBV5-5 to TRBJ1-4, with a weak D call TRBD1 (5 bases). CDR1 SGHKS and CDR2 YYEKEE come from the germline V gene (reference sequence). V lost 4 bases and J lost 0, with 10 bases in between. This CDR3 spans 15 amino acids.

This chain links TRBV27 with TRBJ2-7; 8 bases line up with TRBD2. V lost 5 bases and J lost 7; bases outside the gene matches: 10. CDR3 length: 14 residues. Germline CDR1 MNHEY, CDR2 SMNVEV (reference sequence). The CDR3 DNA reads TGTGCCAGCAGTGAAGCGGGGGCCCTACGGGAGCAGTACTTC. This sequence encodes CASSEAGALREQYF.

CDR3 sequence: CASSLDQGTADTEAFF. The CDR3 DNA follows: TGCGCCAGCAGCTTGGACCAGGGAACGGCGGACACTGAAGCTTTCTTT. The chain carries TRBV5-1 and TRBJ1-1; weak D call: TRBD1 (5 bases). V was pared by 0 bases and J by 3 bases, with 15 bases between. Germline V CDR1 and CDR2: SGHRS, YFSETQ. The CDR3 has 16 residues.

The CDR3, as DNA: TGTGCCAGCAGCGTAGTGGAGACAGATACGCAGTATTTT. Residues: CASSVVETDTQYF. The gene calls are TRBV9 and TRBJ2-3; D gene ambiguous. Germline CDR1 SGDLS, CDR2 YYNGEE. V was shortened by 0 bases and J by 3 bases, with 5 bases between the two germline ends. The CDR3 consists of 13 residues.

With regard to this clonotype: Sequence at one end of the junction differs from germline and may be a read error. The chain links TRBV28 to TRBJ1-3; D uncertain. The CDR3 sequence is 15 residues long. Germline lookup yields CDR1 MDHEN and CDR2 SYDVKM. The CDR3 protein is CTSSLGRSSGNTIYF. As DNA, the CDR3 is TGTACCAGCAGTTTAGGGAGGAGCTCTGGAAACACCATATATTTT.

CDR3 DNA sequence: TGCGCCAGCAGCCAGGGATACGGGACCCTTGAGCAGTTCTTC. This encodes CASSQGYGTLEQFF. The V and J genes are TRBV4-1 and TRBJ2-1; D tentatively reads TRBD1 or TRBD2 (5 bases each). Germline V lookup: CDR1 MGHRA, CDR2 YSYEKL. The CDR3 consists of 14 residues. Trimming left V 3 bases short and J 9 bases short, with 15 bases between.

This chain joins TRBV9 and TRBJ2-1; 7 nucleotides agree with TRBD1. The CDR3 covers 15 residues. Germline V gene data show CDR1 as SGDLS and CDR2 as YYNGEE. V shed 4 bases and J 7 bases; nucleotides not matched to a gene: 11. CDR3 DNA sequence: TGTGCCAGCAGCTTACAGGGGCGCCTCGGTAATGAGCAGTTCTTC. Its translation: CASSLQGRLGNEQFF.

This chain links TRBV5-6 with TRBJ2-7, with a possible D match to TRBD1 (5 bases). In germline, CDR1 is SGHDT, CDR2 YYEEEE. With 1 base removed from V and 0 bases from J, the gap between germline ends came to 8 bases. The CDR3 spans 14 residues. CDR3 region: CASSLQGLSYEQYF. The CDR3, as DNA: TGTGCCAGCAGCTTGCAGGGCCTCTCCTACGAGCAGTACTTC.

This clonotype showed up just a few times. V is TRBV6-5 and J is TRBJ2-5; D not resolved. V dropped 0 bases and J dropped 4 bases, with 12 bases sitting between them. CDR3 length equals 15 residues. Germline V gene sequence: CDR1 MNHEY, CDR2 SVGAGI. The CDR3 DNA sequence: TGTGCCAGCAGTTACTCGGCTGCCAGCACAGAGACCCAGTACTTC. Its translation is CASSYSAASTETQYF.

The gene calls are TRBV5-6 and TRBJ2-5, with TRBD2 matching over 12 bases. The CDR3 is made up of 15 amino acids. V was clipped by 3 bases and J by 6 bases; unmatched bases: 6. The germline CDR1 and CDR2 sequences are SGHDT and YYEEEE. CDR3 sequence (DNA): TGTGCCAGCAGCTGGACTAGCGGGGCCAAGAAGACCCAGTACTTC. Its translation: CASSWTSGAKKTQYF.

In this sample, this clonotype turned up a few times. This sequence joins TRBV5-6 and TRBJ2-7; 9 bases map to TRBD1. CDR3 size: 16 residues. Per the germline V gene, CDR1 is SGHDT and CDR2 is YYEEEE. After removal of 4 bases from V and 5 bases from J, the junction contained 13 bases not matched to a gene. CDR3 protein: CASSPRRDRVFHEQYF. The CDR3 DNA follows: TGTGCCAGCAGCCCAAGGCGGGACAGGGTTTTCCACGAGCAGTACTTC.

This sequence joins TRBV5-6 and TRBJ2-3; tentative D call: TRBD1 (7 bases). Trimming cost V 0 bases and J 3 bases, with 14 bases left between them. CDR1 SGHDT and CDR2 YYEEEE come from the germline V gene. CDR3 length: 16 amino acids. The CDR3 here is CASSLEPGGMTDTQYF. As DNA, the CDR3 is TGTGCCAGCAGCTTGGAGCCAGGGGGGATGACAGATACGCAGTATTTT. The whole variable domain, remainder taken from reference TRBV5-6 and TRBJ2-3, is DAGVTQSPTHLIKTRGQQVTLRCSPKSGHDTVSWYQQALGQGPQFIFQYYEEEERQRGNFPDRFSGHQFPNYSSELNVNALLLGDSALYLCASSLEPGGMTDTQYFGPGTRLTVL.

In this sample, this clonotype turned up many times. The V call is TRBV7-6, the J call TRBJ2-5, with a tentative D call TRBD2 (6 bases). V lost 8 bases and J 5 bases, leaving 18 bases between the germline ends. The CDR3 covers 14 residues. Germline values: CDR1 SGHVS, CDR2 FNYEAQ. CDR3 in DNA: TGTGCCAGCCGCCCGCGCGGGGCGCGGGAGACCCAGTACTTC. It is translated as CASRPRGARETQYF.

The rearrangement uses TRBV10-2 and TRBJ2-7; D is undetermined. Deletions cut 7 bases from V and 6 bases from J, with 16 bases between. This CDR3 comprises 13 residues. CDR1 and CDR2 (germline): WSHSY, SAAADI. DNA for the CDR3: TGCGCCAGCATGCAGACCAAATTGGGCGAGCAGTACTTC. Residues: CASMQTKLGEQYF.

In this sample, this clonotype turned up a few times. The V and J genes are TRBV2 and TRBJ1-5; TRBD1 might be the D (5 bases). This CDR3 contains 17 residues. Germline V gene lookup returns CDR1 SNHLY and CDR2 FYNNEI. Trimming shortened V by 6 bases and J by 2 bases, and 20 bases separated the two germline ends. CDR3 DNA sequence: TGTGCCAGCAGCAGGTCCCAGGGCTTTCGGGGCAATCAGCCCCAGCATTTT. Protein: CASSRSQGFRGNQPQHF.

This clonotype showed up just a few times. This chain uses TRBV7-9 with TRBJ2-2, with 10 positions matching TRBD1. Per germline, CDR1 SEHNR and CDR2 FQNEAQ (reference sequence). V lost 5 bases and J lost 0; bases outside the gene matches: 15. This CDR3 has 20 residues. The CDR3 DNA sequence: TGTGCCAGCAGCCCTCCGGCGGGACAGGGGCCCTCACCGAACACCGGGGAGCTGTTTTTT. Translating gives CASSPPAGQGPSPNTGELFF. Full variable domain (missing parts from reference TRBV7-9 and TRBJ2-2): DTGVSQNPRHKITKRGQNVTFRCDPISEHNRLYWYRQTLGQGPEFLTYFQNEAQLEKSRLLSDRFSAERPKGSFSTLEIQRTEQGDSAMYLCASSPPAGQGPSPNTGELFFGEGSRLTVL.

This CDR3 reads CASSYLAREEDQGGYTF. The CDR3 DNA is TGTGCCAGCAGTTACCTCGCAAGAGAAGAAGATCAAGGTGGCTACACCTTC. This chain uses TRBV6-5 with TRBJ1-2; no reliable D call. The CDR3 sequence is 17 residues long. The germline V and J ends were trimmed by 2 bases and 7 bases, with 23 bases remaining between them. CDR1 is MNHEY, CDR2 SVGAGI, per germline.

This clonotype was counted at least ten times. V is TRBV7-9 and J is TRBJ1-5; weak D call: TRBD1 (5 bases). Germline assignment: CDR1 SEHNR and CDR2 FQNEAQ (reference sequence). V dropped 3 bases and J dropped 1 base, with 16 bases sitting between them. The CDR3 loop spans 17 amino acids. CDR3 DNA sequence: TGTGCCAGCAGCTTGATAAGGGGCCCGGGAAGCAATCAGCCCCAGCATTTT. Its protein is CASSLIRGPGSNQPQHF. Full variable domain (missing parts from reference TRBV7-9 and TRBJ1-5): DTGVSQNPRHKITKRGQNVTFRCDPISEHNRLYWYRQTLGQGPEFLTYFQNEAQLEKSRLLSDRFSAERPKGSFSTLEIQRTEQGDSAMYLCASSLIRGPGSNQPQHFGDGTRLSIL.

This clonotype was detected only a few times. The CDR3 sequence is CASSYSTMGDGYTF. The CDR3 bases are TGCGCCAGCAGCTATTCAACGATGGGTGATGGCTACACCTTC. The chain combines TRBV4-1 with TRBJ1-2, with D unclear. Deletions cut 5 bases from V and 6 bases from J, with 16 bases between. From germline, CDR1 is MGHRA and CDR2 YSYEKL. The length of the CDR3 is 14 residues.

The chain carries TRBV27 and TRBJ1-2; TRBD1 aligns across 9 bases. Germline-derived CDR1 and CDR2 are MNHEY and SMNVEV (reference sequence). The CDR3 consists of 16 residues. The trim removed 0 bases at V and 0 bases at J, leaving 2 bases unmatched. DNA for the CDR3: TGTGCCAGCAGTTTATCGAGGGACAGGGCTAACTATGGCTACACCTTC. It codes for CASSLSRDRANYGYTF.

The gene calls are TRBV6-1 and TRBJ1-1; maybe TRBD1 (6 bases). The CDR3 has 15 residues. The germline V gene has CDR1 MNHNS and CDR2 SASEGT. The V gene lost 4 bases and the J gene lost 0 bases, with 12 bases spanning the gap. As DNA, the CDR3 is TGTGCCAGCAGTGGGGGACAAATCTTGAACACTGAAGCTTTCTTT. It translates to CASSGGQILNTEAFF.

This clonotype was observed at least ten times. V and J are TRBV2 and TRBJ2-3; possibly TRBD1 or TRBD2 for D (5 bases each). Trimming shortened V by 3 bases and J by 4 bases, and 11 bases separated the two germline ends. This CDR3 comprises 14 residues. Looked up from germline, CDR1 is SNHLY and CDR2 is FYNNEI. DNA of the CDR3: TGTGCCAGCAGTGACTGGGGGATCGCAGATACGCAGTATTTT. Protein: CASSDWGIADTQYF.

V gene TRBV9 combines with J gene TRBJ2-7, with D possibly being TRBD2 (6 bases). With 0 bases removed from V and 5 bases from J, the gap between germline ends came to 15 bases. The CDR3 covers 15 residues. CDR1 and CDR2 (germline): SGDLS, YYNGEE. The CDR3 DNA sequence: TGTGCCAGCAGCGTAGGGGACTCACTGTGGGACGAGCAGTACGTC. This gives the protein CASSVGDSLWDEQYV.

The chain combines TRBV9 with TRBJ1-4, with 7 bases lining up with TRBD1. CDR3 length: 16 amino acids. Germline V lookup: CDR1 SGDLS, CDR2 YYNGEE. After removal of 4 bases from V and 4 bases from J, the junction contained 10 bases not matched to a gene. Here the CDR3 reads CASSPRTGLLNEKLFF. Written as DNA, the CDR3 is TGTGCCAGCAGCCCGCGGACAGGTCTGCTTAATGAAAAACTGTTTTTT. The variable domain in full, with the rest retrieved from reference TRBV9 and TRBJ1-4, is DSGVTQTPKHLITATGQRVTLRCSPRSGDLSVYWYQQSLDQGLQFLIQYYNGEERAKGNILERFSAQQFPDLHSELNLSSLELGDSALYFCASSPRTGLLNEKLFFGSGTQLSVL.

The chain carries TRBV20-1 and TRBJ2-2; 11 bases map to TRBD2. Germline V CDR1 and CDR2: DFQATT, SNEGSKA (reference sequence). The CDR3 length is 16 residues. V was clipped by 4 bases and J by 6 bases; unmatched bases: 10. In DNA, the CDR3 is TGCAGTGCTATAAGTGCACTAGCGGGGGTGCCCGGGGAGCTGTTTTTT. As protein: CSAISALAGVPGELFF.

The J gene is TRBJ1-4, the V gene TRBV5-6; no definite D call. CDR1 is SGHDT, CDR2 YYEEEE, per germline. Between the trimmed V and J ends, which lost 4 bases and 7 bases, there was a span of 11 bases. This CDR3 has 13 residues. The CDR3 DNA reads TGTGCCAGCAGCATAAAACTCGTTGAAAAACTGTTTTTT. Translation gives CASSIKLVEKLFF.

The gene calls are TRBV12-3 or TRBV12-4 and TRBJ1-3; D possibly corresponds to TRBD1 (6 bases). Trimming removed 6 bases from V and 0 bases from J, with 15 bases in between. This CDR3 comprises 16 residues. The CDR3 DNA sequence: TGTGCCAGCAGGCCGACAGGACTACTCTCTGGAAACACCATATATTTT. This encodes CASRPTGLLSGNTIYF.